The present entry profiles one TCR beta chain with its context. Its antigen is not identified. V lost 6 bases to trimming and J lost 4 bases, with 16 bases between them. Germline CDR1 is SNHLY and CDR2 is FYNNEI. The CDR3 sequence is 15 residues long. The data are from a study of human thymus T cells. Study-wide results and limits: Thymic and blood repertoires appeared to display a bias in their usage of V and J genes.

Healthy Finnish infants undergoing corrective surgery for congenital heart defects were used as donors. Only four of the eight donors provided a roughly 0.5-1 mL blood sample. No fixed cell number was used; all available blood leukocytes supplied DNA. Using immunoSEQ multiplex PCR, the repertoire was profiled, and TCRdb retains in-frame clones only, with some absent. The sample lists fewer than 55,000 clones; 94% were seen once. The origin of this receptor is a boy under two years old with a congenital heart defect but otherwise immunologically healthy. The specimen was blood. The V gene is TRBV2, the J gene TRBJ1-3; D is unclear. The CDR3 bases are TGTGCCAGCAGGTCGCCCGGGTCCCACGGAAACACCATATATTTT. Amino acids: CASRSPGSHGNTIYF.